A single sample gave rise to the 7 T cell receptor beta chains below, sequenced in a study of shared clonotypes between healthy human individuals. This table comes from immunoSEQ multiplex PCR, and its TCRdb copy is limited to in-frame clones, with some not included. The table lists around 1.9 million clones, 85% to 95% of them singletons. Terminally differentiated effector memory CD45RA+ cells were excluded from the naive CD8 cells, which were CD45RO-negative and positively selected for CCR7. Sequenced material: naive CD8+ T cells from PBMCs. The receptors were sampled from a young man in good health. Some clones in this sample may be carry-over from other donors' samples.

This clone is a singleton in its sample. CDR3 bases: TGTGCCAGCAGCTTAGCGCTCAGCGGGAGCTACGAGCAGTACTTC. Its translation: CASSLALSGSYEQYF. V is TRBV7-8 and J is TRBJ2-7; 8 nucleotides match TRBD2. Germline lookup yields CDR1 SGHVS and CDR2 FQNEAQ. The V segment lost 0 bases and the J segment 3 bases; nucleotides outside the gene matches: 4. This CDR3 has 15 amino acids.

The J gene is TRBJ2-7, the V gene TRBV19; TRBD2 is a possible D gene (6 bases). There are 15 residues in the CDR3. The germline V gene has CDR1 LNHDA and CDR2 SQIVND (reference sequence). The V end was cut by 4 bases, the J end by 0 bases, with 13 bases between. CDR3 DNA: TGTGCCAGTAGTACCAGAGCGGGCTACTCCTACGAGCAGTACTTC. The encoded protein is CASSTRAGYSYEQYF.

CDR3 protein: CASSLSPSGYTGELFF. The DNA for the CDR3 is TGTGCCAGCAGCTTGTCACCTAGCGGGTACACCGGGGAGCTGTTTTTT. This chain joins TRBV5-4 and TRBJ2-2, with TRBD2 matching over 8 bases. The V gene end was trimmed by 1 base and the J gene end by 3 bases; junction bases not matched to a gene: 5. The CDR3 has 16 amino acids. Per germline, CDR1 SGHNT and CDR2 YYREEE (reference sequence).

The chain has TRBV27 and TRBJ2-1, with 7 bases that match TRBD2. The V and J ends lost 3 bases and 2 bases, in that order; junction bases with no gene match: 16. The CDR3 totals 19 residues. Germline-derived CDR1 and CDR2 are MNHEY and SMNVEV (reference sequence). DNA for the CDR3: TGTGCCAGCAGTTTCCTGGGGGAGGGCATCGTTCCCCCCTACAATGAGCAGTTCTTC. Translated: CASSFLGEGIVPPYNEQFF.

V is TRBV7-9 and J is TRBJ2-6, with D possibly being TRBD1 or TRBD2 (5 bases each). The V end lost 5 bases, the J end lost 0 bases, and 20 bases lay between the germline ends. Germline V gene data show CDR1 as SEHNR and CDR2 as FQNEAQ (reference sequence). The CDR3 spans 19 residues. CDR3 DNA: TGTGCCAGCAGCCTAAAACCTAGGGACCGTAGCTCTGGGGCCAACGTCCTGACTTTC. Protein sequence: CASSLKPRDRSSGANVLTF.

The chain employs TRBV6-5 and TRBJ2-1, with 10 positions matching TRBD2. Germline CDR1 and CDR2: MNHEY and SVGAGI. Germline trimming cut 7 bases from V and 7 bases from J; bases unmatched to any gene: 4. This CDR3 has 13 residues. CDR3 region: CASTGLALNEQFF. CDR3 bases: TGTGCCAGCACGGGACTAGCGTTGAATGAGCAGTTCTTC.

V usage is TRBV7-8 and J usage is TRBJ2-1, with D unresolved. This CDR3 comprises 15 residues. The ends were cut back, 5 bases at V and 0 bases at J, with 11 bases in the middle. CDR1 is SGHVS, CDR2 FQNEAQ, per germline. The CDR3: CASSPVASSYNEQFF. The CDR3 DNA reads TGTGCCAGCAGCCCCGTGGCTAGCTCCTACAATGAGCAGTTCTTC.